The 4 T cell receptor beta chains below all came from one sample that was sequenced in a study of cytomegalovirus exposure and HLA in healthy donors. The study ran its PCR with 60 Vbeta and 13 Jbeta primers. Here immunoSEQ multiplex PCR was the method, and the copy in TCRdb shows in-frame clones only, minus some. The sample records approximately 170,000 clones, just over 75% being singletons. The sample taken for sequencing was PBMCs. Receptors originate from a woman aged 25 to 45 in good health and CMV-seropositive.

The rearrangement uses TRBV7-2 and TRBJ1-1; TRBD1 agrees at 8 bases. The CDR3 contains 15 residues. V was pared by 5 bases and J by 4 bases, with 9 bases of the junction left unmatched. Germline CDR1 and CDR2: SGHTA and FQGNSA. The CDR3 spells CASSLDRGWSTEAFF. In DNA form, the CDR3 reads TGTGCCAGCAGCCTTGACAGGGGCTGGAGCACTGAAGCTTTCTTT.

J is TRBJ2-2 and V is TRBV7-8; D not resolved. The CDR3 is 13 residues long. Germline values: CDR1 SGHVS, CDR2 FQNEAQ. Trimming left V 1 base short and J 4 bases short, with 4 bases between. The CDR3 spells CASSLGPTGELFF. The CDR3 nucleotides read TGTGCCAGCAGCTTAGGGCCCACCGGGGAGCTGTTTTTT.

This chain joins TRBV5-6 and TRBJ2-7, with 11 positions matching TRBD1. Unmatched junction bases numbered 4, after V lost 3 bases and J lost 2 bases. CDR1 is SGHDT, CDR2 YYEEEE, per germline. The CDR3 runs to 15 residues. The CDR3 DNA reads as TGTGCCAGCAGCTCCCGGGACAGGGGGGCCTACGAGCAGTACTTC. Residues: CASSSRDRGAYEQYF. Supplemented by reference TRBV5-6 and TRBJ2-7, the full variable domain reads DAGVTQSPTHLIKTRGQQVTLRCSPKSGHDTVSWYQQALGQGPQFIFQYYEEEERQRGNFPDRFSGHQFPNYSSELNVNALLLGDSALYLCASSSRDRGAYEQYFGPGTRLTVT.

There are a few counts of this clone. The chain couples TRBV30 to TRBJ2-7; the D is unclear. Germline V CDR1 and CDR2: GTSNPN, SVGIG (reference sequence). The CDR3 loop spans 12 amino acids. V gave up 1 base and J gave up 4 bases, with 8 bases separating them. CDR3 DNA sequence: TGTGCCTGGAGTGACGACACATACGAGCAGTACTTC. Its protein product is CAWSDDTYEQYF.